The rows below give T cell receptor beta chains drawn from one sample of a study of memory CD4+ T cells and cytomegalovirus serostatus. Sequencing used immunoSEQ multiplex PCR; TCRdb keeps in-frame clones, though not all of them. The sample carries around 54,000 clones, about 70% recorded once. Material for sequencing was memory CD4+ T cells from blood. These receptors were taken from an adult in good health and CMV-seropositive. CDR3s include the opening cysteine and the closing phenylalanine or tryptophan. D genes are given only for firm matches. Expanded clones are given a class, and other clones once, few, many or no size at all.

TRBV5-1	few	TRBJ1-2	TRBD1	CASSLGQGSYGYTF	TGCGCCAGCAGCTTGGGACAGGGGTCCTATGGCTACACCTTC
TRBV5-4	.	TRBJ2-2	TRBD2	CASSPTSGRVYTGELFF	TGTGCCAGCAGCCCGACTAGCGGGAGGGTCTATACCGGGGAGCTGTTTTTT
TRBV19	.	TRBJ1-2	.	CASSITGSNYGYTF	TGTGCCAGTAGTATAACAGGTTCTAACTATGGCTACACCTTC
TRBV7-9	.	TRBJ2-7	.	CASSIPQGSEQYF	TGTGCCAGCAGCATCCCGCAGGGATCCGAGCAGTACTTC
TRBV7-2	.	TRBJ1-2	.	CASSSDPPGVGGYTF	TGTGCCAGCAGCTCCGACCCCCCAGGCGTGGGGGGCTACACCTTC
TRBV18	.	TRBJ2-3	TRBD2	CASSPRLGGITDTQYF	TGTGCCAGCTCACCCCGTCTCGGGGGGATCACAGATACGCAGTATTTT
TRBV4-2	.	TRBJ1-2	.	CASSQVEGGYTF	TGTGCCAGCAGCCAAGTGGAGGGCGGCTACACCTTC
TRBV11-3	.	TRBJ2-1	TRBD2	CASSSGLAGYNEQFF	TGTGCCAGCAGCTCGGGACTAGCGGGTTACAATGAGCAGTTCTTC
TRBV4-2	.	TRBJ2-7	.	CASSQDHLEKSF	TGTGCCAGCAGCCAAGATCACCTAGAAAAGAGCTTC
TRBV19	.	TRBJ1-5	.	CASSIGLKQPQHF	TGTGCCAGTAGTATAGGGCTTAAGCAGCCCCAGCATTTT
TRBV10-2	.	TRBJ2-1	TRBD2	CASSESRKAGGGEQFF	TGCGCCAGCAGTGAGTCGAGAAAGGCGGGAGGAGGTGAGCAGTTCTTC
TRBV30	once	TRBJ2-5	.	CAWSVGAGIRETQYF	TGTGCCTGGAGTGTCGGGGCAGGGATAAGAGAGACCCAGTACTTC
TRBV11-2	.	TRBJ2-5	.	CASSSKGGYQETQYF	TGTGCCAGCAGCTCGAAGGGGGGGTACCAAGAGACCCAGTACTTC
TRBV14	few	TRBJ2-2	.	CASSQSRGFTGELFF	TGTGCCAGCAGCCAGTCCCGTGGCTTCACCGGGGAGCTGTTTTTT
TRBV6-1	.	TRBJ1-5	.	CASSVGEAGNQPQHF	TGTGCCAGCAGTGTTGGGGAAGCGGGCAATCAGCCCCAGCATTTT
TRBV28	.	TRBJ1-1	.	CASSDPGLRNTEAFF	TGTGCCAGCAGTGACCCGGGACTGAGGAACACTGAAGCTTTCTTT
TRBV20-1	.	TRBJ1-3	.	CSARLGNTIYF	TGCAGTGCTAGATTGGGAAACACCATATATTTT
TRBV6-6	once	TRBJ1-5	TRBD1	CASTLTGEGYSQHF	TGTGCCAGCACCTTAACAGGGGAAGGTTACTCCCAGCATTTT
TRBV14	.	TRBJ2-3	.	CASSQDPPPRTQYF	TGTGCCAGCAGCCAAGACCCCCCCCCTAGGACGCAGTATTTT
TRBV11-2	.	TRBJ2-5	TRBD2	CASSQGASGSRETQYF	TGTGCCAGCAGCCAGGGGGCTAGCGGGAGTAGGGAGACCCAGTACTTC
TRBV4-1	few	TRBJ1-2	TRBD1	CASSPRQGQFNYGYTF	TGCGCCAGCAGCCCGCGCCAGGGACAGTTTAACTATGGCTACACCTTC
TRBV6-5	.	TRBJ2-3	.	CASSDRWGTDTQYF	TGTGCCAGCAGCGACCGGTGGGGAACAGATACGCAGTATTTT
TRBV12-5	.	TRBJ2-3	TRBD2	CASGLVSLPLLREGADTQYF	TGTGCTAGTGGTTTGGTATCTCTCCCGTTATTGCGGGAGGGGGCAGATACGCAGTATTTT
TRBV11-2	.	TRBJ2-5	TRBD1	CASSLDRETQYF	TGTGCCAGCAGCCTGGACAGGGAGACCCAGTACTTC
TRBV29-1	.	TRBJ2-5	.	CSVEAPWGETQYF	TGCAGCGTTGAAGCTCCTTGGGGAGAGACCCAGTACTTC
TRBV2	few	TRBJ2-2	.	CASNRDTGELFF	TGTGCCAGCAATCGGGACACCGGGGAGCTGTTTTTT
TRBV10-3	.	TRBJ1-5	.	CAISEYQGRVGNQPQHF	TGTGCCATCAGTGAGTATCAGGGCCGCGTCGGCAATCAGCCCCAGCATTTT
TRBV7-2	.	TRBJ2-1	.	CASTSSYEQFF	TGTGCCAGCACCTCAAGTTATGAGCAGTTCTTC
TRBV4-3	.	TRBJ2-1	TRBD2	CASSQVFLAGVGFDEQFF	TGCGCCAGCAGCCAAGTTTTTCTAGCGGGAGTCGGTTTCGATGAGCAGTTCTTC
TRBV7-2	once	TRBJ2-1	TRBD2	CASSLDSGGGNEQFF	TGTGCCAGCAGCTTAGATTCGGGAGGAGGCAATGAGCAGTTCTTC
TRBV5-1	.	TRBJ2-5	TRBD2	CASSRQGLAGGETQYF	TGCGCCAGCAGCCGTCAGGGACTAGCGGGAGGTGAGACCCAGTACTTC
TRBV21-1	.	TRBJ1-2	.	CASSRDRAGYTF	TGTGCCAGCAGCAGAGACAGGGCAGGCTACACCTTC
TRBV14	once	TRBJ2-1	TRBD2	CASSERRAGGYYNEQFF	TGTGCCAGCAGTGAAAGGCGGGCGGGAGGTTATTACAATGAGCAGTTCTTC
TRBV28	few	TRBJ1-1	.	CASSYPDKYTEAFF	TGTGCCAGCAGTTACCCCGACAAATACACTGAAGCTTTCTTT
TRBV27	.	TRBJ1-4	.	CASSFTDSGKLFF	TGTGCCAGCAGTTTCACGGACAGCGGAAAACTGTTTTTT
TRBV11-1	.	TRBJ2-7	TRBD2	CTVGSGRYSYEQYF	TGTACCGTCGGGAGCGGGAGGTACTCCTACGAGCAGTACTTC
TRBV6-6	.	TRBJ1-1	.	CASSYSAPNTEAFF	TGTGCCAGCAGTTACTCGGCCCCAAACACTGAAGCTTTCTTT
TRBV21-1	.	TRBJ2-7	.	CASSGREGSGRGTYEQYF	TGTGCCAGCAGCGGACGGGAGGGTAGCGGGAGAGGTACCTACGAGCAGTACTTC
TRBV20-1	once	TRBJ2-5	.	CSARGHETQYF	TGCAGTGCAAGGGGACACGAGACCCAGTACTTC
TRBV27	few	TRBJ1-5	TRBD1	CASSDRGQPQHF	TGTGCCAGCAGCGACAGGGGGCAGCCCCAGCATTTT
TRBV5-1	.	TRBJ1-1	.	CASSLNGPMNTEAFF	TGCGCCAGCAGCTTGAATGGACCCATGAACACTGAAGCTTTCTTT
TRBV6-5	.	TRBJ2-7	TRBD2	CASSLAGLTYF	TGTGCCAGCAGTCTAGCGGGGTTAACGTACTTC
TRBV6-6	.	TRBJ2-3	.	CASSLGQSGNTQYF	TGTGCCAGCAGCCTCGGACAGAGCGGGAATACGCAGTATTTT
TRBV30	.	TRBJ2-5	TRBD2	CAWSIIAGRETQYF	TGTGCCTGGAGTATAATAGCGGGGCGGGAGACCCAGTACTTC
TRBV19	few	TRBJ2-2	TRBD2	CASSMSGTTGELFF	TGTGCCAGTAGTATGAGCGGGACTACCGGGGAGCTGTTTTTT
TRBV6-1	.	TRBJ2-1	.	CASRVWTYNEQFF	TGTGCCAGCCGCGTCTGGACATACAATGAGCAGTTCTTC
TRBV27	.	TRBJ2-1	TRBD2	CASSFRVSLLAENNEQFF	TGTGCCAGCAGTTTCAGGGTCTCCTTACTAGCGGAAAACAATGAGCAGTTCTTC
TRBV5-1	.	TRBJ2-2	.	CASRAPGLDAAGELFF	TGCGCCAGCAGAGCCCCCGGGCTAGACGCGGCCGGGGAGCTGTTTTTT
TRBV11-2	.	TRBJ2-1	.	CASSLAEGNEQFF	TGTGCCAGCAGCTTAGCAGAGGGCAATGAGCAGTTCTTC
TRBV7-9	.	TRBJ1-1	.	CASSFTPRLNTEAFF	TGTGCCAGCAGCTTTACCCCCAGACTGAACACTGAAGCTTTCTTT
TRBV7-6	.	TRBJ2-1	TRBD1	CASSRSIPGQGIGSEQFF	TGTGCCAGCAGCCGTTCCATCCCGGGACAGGGTATCGGTAGTGAGCAGTTCTTC